A single sample is the source of the 13 T cell receptor beta chains below, sequenced in a study of CD8 T cells in Susac syndrome (dated by TCRdb to the late 2010s). Libraries were prepared through the immunoSEQ multiplex PCR assay. RNA was extracted using the RNeasy kit, and roughly 0.45 to 1 ug of the RNA was reverse transcribed with random hexamers. The public reads were reprocessed in TCRdb via fastp at Q25 and MiXCR, keeping in-frame beta chains. Identical CDR3 proteins give one entry, which carries the most common genes and DNA. This sample comprises tens of thousands of distinct CDR3 sequences, around 96% of them detected only once. Jointly, the top ten make up 0.55% to 0.75% of the sample. Sequencing was carried out using CD8+ T cells from PBMCs. The receptors come from a human donor with Susac syndrome.

This clonotype was seen just once. V is TRBV12-3 or TRBV12-4 and J is TRBJ1-2, with a weak D call TRBD1 (5 bases). V was clipped by 3 bases and J by 8 bases, with 16 bases between them. This CDR3 spans 14 amino acids. CDR3 loop: CASSLQGKGGGYTF. CDR3 nucleotide sequence: TGTGCCAGCAGTTTGCAGGGAAAAGGAGGCGGCTACACCTTC.

This clonotype was seen a handful of times. The gene calls are TRBV30 and TRBJ2-7; 10 bases match TRBD2. Trimming took 4 bases from V and 7 from J; bases not matched to a gene: 7. The CDR3 length is 13 residues. Per the germline V gene, CDR1 is GTSNPN and CDR2 is SVGIG (reference sequence). Here the CDR3 reads CAWNLAGVNEQYF. The CDR3 nucleotides read TGTGCCTGGAACCTAGCGGGGGTTAATGAGCAGTACTTC.

The V call is TRBV4-1, the J call TRBJ1-1, with TRBD1 matching 7 bases. This CDR3 is 14 amino acids long. From germline, CDR1 is MGHRA and CDR2 YSYEKL. V lost 8 bases, J lost 1 base, and 7 bases stayed unmatched. The CDR3 is CASSRGVPNTEAFF. CDR3 DNA sequence: TGCGCCAGCTCCAGGGGGGTTCCGAACACTGAAGCTTTCTTT.

The chain uses TRBV14 and TRBJ2-5, with D possibly TRBD1 on 5 matching bases. The germline V gene encodes CDR1 SGHDN and CDR2 FVKESK. Deletions cut 10 bases from V and 1 base from J, with 16 bases between. This CDR3 has 14 residues. The CDR3 spells CANRAGLRQETQYF. The CDR3 DNA reads TGTGCCAACCGAGCAGGGCTGCGCCAAGAGACCCAGTACTTC.

The genes are TRBV9 and TRBJ1-5, with D unresolved. Trimming removed 0 bases at V and 3 bases at J, with 10 bases between. Germline CDR1 SGDLS, CDR2 YYNGEE. CDR3 length equals 15 residues. For the CDR3, the DNA is TGTGCCAGCAGCGTAGAACCCGGGGACAATCAGCCCCAGCATTTT. This codes for CASSVEPGDNQPQHF. Filled out from reference TRBV9 and TRBJ1-5, the complete variable domain reads DSGVTQTPKHLITATGQRVTLRCSPRSGDLSVYWYQQSLDQGLQFLIQYYNGEERAKGNILERFSAQQFPDLHSELNLSSLELGDSALYFCASSVEPGDNQPQHFGDGTRLSIL.

The gene calls are TRBV7-8 and TRBJ2-1; no definite D call. Trimming removed 1 base from V and 1 base from J, with 11 bases in between. There are 16 residues in the CDR3. Germline V gives CDR1 SGHVS, CDR2 FQNEAQ. The CDR3 bases are TGTGCCAGCAGCTTAGGGGGTCCTTTTTCCTACAATGAGCAGTTCTTC. It is translated as CASSLGGPFSYNEQFF.

This rearrangement joins TRBV6-2 or TRBV6-3 to TRBJ1-1; 9 nucleotides align to TRBD1. The V and J ends lost 0 bases and 5 bases, in that order; junction bases with no gene match: 4. The CDR3 totals 15 residues. CDR1 is MNHEY, CDR2 SVGEGT, per germline. CDR3 amino acids: CASSYSWDRETEAFF. Here the CDR3 DNA reads TGTGCCAGCAGTTACTCATGGGACAGGGAGACTGAAGCTTTCTTT.

The V call is TRBV3-1, the J call TRBJ1-3; a possible D gene is TRBD1 (5 bases). CDR3 length equals 14 residues. V lost 3 bases to trimming and J lost 2 bases, with 8 bases between them. Germline assignment: CDR1 LGHDT and CDR2 YNNKEL (reference sequence). CDR3 amino acids: CASSHRDAGNTIYF. The CDR3 bases are TGTGCCAGCAGCCATCGGGACGCTGGAAACACCATATATTTT.

This sequence joins TRBV10-3 and TRBJ1-1; no reliable D call. V shed 3 bases and J shed 1 base, with 9 bases lying between them. The CDR3 spans 14 residues. Germline values: CDR1 ENHRY, CDR2 SYGVKD. CDR3 nucleotide sequence: TGTGCCATCAGTGAAGACGCCTGGAACACTGAAGCTTTCTTT. This gives the protein CAISEDAWNTEAFF.

The rearrangement links TRBV3-1 to TRBJ1-3; D remains unclear. The length of the CDR3 is 18 residues. Germline CDR1 LGHDT, CDR2 YNNKEL (reference sequence). V gave up 0 bases and J gave up 0 bases, with 15 bases separating them. As DNA, the CDR3 is TGTGCCAGCAGCCAAGACGGGATTCAACCCGGCTCTGGAAACACCATATATTTT. Translation gives CASSQDGIQPGSGNTIYF.

The CDR3: CASSQDPSVNTEAFF. The CDR3 region has the DNA TGTGCCAGCAGCCAAGATCCTTCGGTGAACACTGAAGCTTTCTTT. The rearrangement links TRBV4-2 to TRBJ1-1; D is ambiguous. This CDR3 spans 15 amino acids. Germline CDR1 reads LGHNA; CDR2 reads YNFKEQ. Trimming stripped 0 bases from V and 0 bases from J, with 8 bases between.

The chain recombines TRBV6-1 with TRBJ2-7, with a tentative D call TRBD2 (6 bases). CDR1 is MNHNS and CDR2 is SASEGT in the germline V gene. The CDR3 length is 15 residues. Trimming pared 6 bases from V and 6 bases from J, leaving 21 bases between. The CDR3 coding sequence is TGTGCCAGCAGGTCACCGCGGGACCCTATGGGCGAGCAGTACTTC. Translated: CASRSPRDPMGEQYF.

This clonotype was seen a handful of times. This chain uses TRBV29-1 with TRBJ1-6; 8 nucleotides match TRBD1. The CDR3 has 13 amino acids. The V and J ends lost 2 bases and 10 bases, in that order; junction bases with no gene match: 4. Germline V gene data show CDR1 as SQVTM and CDR2 as ANQGSEA. The CDR3 sequence is CSVEQGAGSPLHF. CDR3 sequence (DNA): TGCAGCGTTGAACAGGGGGCAGGATCACCCCTCCACTTT.